A single sample gave rise to the 25 T cell receptor beta chains below, sequenced in a study of CD8+ T cells in alopecia areata (dated by TCRdb to about 2018). The library was prepared using the immunoSEQ multiplex PCR assay. RNA was extracted from all samples and reverse transcribed into cDNA as template for TCR sequencing. Entries here come from immuneACCESS through TCRdb and include only in-frame sequences with V and J called. Some clones fail to appear in such tables; in the studies checked, an unresolved V gene covers under half of the shortfall, and the cause of the remainder is unknown. This sample comprises around 150,000 clones, around 62% of them detected only once. 36% of the sample is held by the ten biggest clonotypes. The sequencing input was CD8+ T cells sorted from blood. These receptors all come from a human donor in good health.

This clone has more than one count but fewer than ten. The rearrangement links TRBV6-5 to TRBJ2-2, with D maybe TRBD2 (5 bases). This CDR3 comprises 12 residues. Trimming removed 7 bases from V and 5 bases from J, with 8 bases in between. CDR1 MNHEY and CDR2 SVGAGI come from the germline V gene. CDR3 bases: TGTGCCAGCACCCCGGGGACCGGGGAGCTGTTTTTT. Protein sequence: CASTPGTGELFF.

J is TRBJ2-1 and V is TRBV29-1, with a weak D call TRBD1 (6 bases). The CDR3 consists of 14 residues. Germline CDR1 is SQVTM and CDR2 is ANQGSEA. Trimming removed 0 bases at V and 9 bases at J, with 15 bases between. CDR3 DNA sequence: TGCAGCGTTGAAGATCGGGACATGGGTTCTGAGCAGTTCTTC. It specifies CSVEDRDMGSEQFF.

Points on this clone: One end of the junction fails to match germline, which may point to a read error. This sequence joins TRBV5-6 and TRBJ2-7; perhaps D is TRBD1 or TRBD2 (5 bases each). Germline loops: CDR1 SGHDT, CDR2 YYEEEE. This CDR3 contains 11 residues. DNA for the CDR3: TGTGCCAGCAGCTTCGGGACGGGGAAGAACTTC. Translated: CASSFGTGKNF.

The CDR3 sequence is CASSNIGLAEETQYF. Written as DNA, the CDR3 is TGTGCCAGCAGTAATATAGGACTAGCAGAAGAGACCCAGTACTTC. The chain couples TRBV21-1 to TRBJ2-5; TRBD2, the table's D call, was not compared with the DNA. TRBV21-1 has pseudogene status. The CDR3 is 15 amino acids.

The chain recombines TRBV7-9 with TRBJ2-2; weak D call: TRBD1 (5 bases). V was cut by 5 bases and J by 6 bases, with 7 bases left in between. CDR3 length: 12 residues. Germline CDR1 reads SEHNR; CDR2 reads FQNEAQ (reference sequence). CDR3 sequence: CASSHRPGELFF. The CDR3 DNA reads TGTGCCAGCAGCCACAGGCCCGGGGAGCTGTTTTTT.

The V gene is TRBV5-6, the J gene TRBJ2-5; D unclear. The CDR3 is 17 residues long. Trimming left V 2 bases short and J 5 bases short, with 22 bases between. Germline CDR1 is SGHDT and CDR2 is YYEEEE. The CDR3 sequence: CASSLQPERQGLETQYF. CDR3 DNA: TGTGCCAGCAGCTTACAACCCGAGAGGCAAGGGTTGGAGACCCAGTACTTC. Combining the CDR3 with reference TRBV5-6 and TRBJ2-5 gives the whole variable domain DAGVTQSPTHLIKTRGQQVTLRCSPKSGHDTVSWYQQALGQGPQFIFQYYEEEERQRGNFPDRFSGHQFPNYSSELNVNALLLGDSALYLCASSLQPERQGLETQYFGPGTRLLVL.

CDR3 region: CASSLTKGPGELFF. The CDR3 bases are TGTGCCAGCAGCTTAACCAAGGGACCCGGGGAGCTGTTTTTT. This rearrangement joins TRBV11-3 to TRBJ2-2; D is perhaps TRBD1 or TRBD2 (5 bases each). CDR1 is SGHNT and CDR2 is YENEEA in the germline V gene. Trimming stripped 2 bases from V and 6 bases from J, with 10 bases between. The CDR3 spans 14 residues.

J is TRBJ2-2 and V is TRBV9; D is uncertain. V gave up 5 bases and J gave up 7 bases, with 9 bases separating them. From germline, CDR1 is SGDLS and CDR2 YYNGEE. The CDR3 loop spans 12 amino acids. The DNA of the CDR3 is TGTGCCAGCAGGGACGGAAACGGGGAGCTGTTTTTT. It specifies CASRDGNGELFF.

V gene TRBV28 combines with J gene TRBJ1-1; 10 bases line up with TRBD1. The CDR3 consists of 13 residues. J gave up 4 bases and V 6 bases, and 2 bases lay outside the gene matches. Germline-derived CDR1 and CDR2 are MDHEN and SYDVKM. Here the CDR3 DNA reads TGTGCCAGCAGCCGGACAGGGGGCACTGAAGCTTTCTTT. This gives the protein CASSRTGGTEAFF. Drawing the rest from reference TRBV28 and TRBJ1-1, the complete variable domain is DVKVTQSSRYLVKRTGEKVFLECVQDMDHENMFWYRQDPGLGLRLIYFSYDVKMKEKGDIPEGYSVSREKKERFSLILESASTNQTSMYLCASSRTGGTEAFFGQGTRLTVV.

This chain links TRBV25-1 with TRBJ2-2, with D uncertain. The V gene's germline CDR1 is MGHDK and CDR2 SYGVNS. The germline V and J ends were trimmed by 3 bases and 6 bases, with 8 bases remaining between them. The CDR3 loop spans 13 amino acids. Written as DNA, the CDR3 is TGTGCCAGCAGTGATTCGGTAGCCGGGGAGCTGTTTTTT. Translated, it gives CASSDSVAGELFF. The full variable domain, in which reference TRBV25-1 and TRBJ2-2 provide the parts outside the CDR3, is EADIYQTPRYLVIGTGKKITLECSQTMGHDKMYWYQQDPGMELHLIHYSYGVNSTEKGDLSSESTVSRIRTEHFPLTLESARPSHTSQYLCASSDSVAGELFFGEGSRLTVL.

The chain is built from TRBV7-9 and TRBJ1-3, with D unclear. This CDR3 spans 17 amino acids. Germline CDR1 reads SEHNR; CDR2 reads FQNEAQ (reference sequence). The germline V and J ends were trimmed by 5 bases and 4 bases, with 21 bases remaining between them. The CDR3 spells CASSAPNQGLEGNTIYF. The CDR3 DNA is TGTGCCAGCAGCGCCCCCAATCAAGGCCTCGAGGGAAACACCATATATTTT.

This clone was seen a few times. This rearrangement joins TRBV14 to TRBJ2-1, with no clear D. The CDR3 length is 14 residues. Germline V gives CDR1 SGHDN, CDR2 FVKESK. V lost 0 bases and J 10 bases, leaving 13 bases between the germline ends. CDR3 loop: CASSQEVFDEEQFF. The CDR3 region has the DNA TGTGCCAGCAGCCAAGAGGTATTCGATGAGGAGCAGTTCTTC.

V is TRBV2 and J is TRBJ1-1; D gene ambiguous. V lost 6 bases to trimming and J lost 0 bases, with 14 bases between them. CDR3 length equals 15 residues. The V gene's germline CDR1 is SNHLY and CDR2 FYNNEI. CDR3 sequence reads: CASRKRWKMNTEAFF. The CDR3, as DNA: TGTGCCAGCAGGAAACGGTGGAAAATGAACACTGAAGCTTTCTTT.

The chain recombines TRBV6-5 with TRBJ1-5; 7 positions agree with TRBD1. The trim removed 2 bases at V and 5 bases at J, leaving 3 bases unmatched. This CDR3 contains 14 residues. Germline V gene sequence: CDR1 MNHEY, CDR2 SVGAGI. The CDR3 loop is CASSYRGRDQPQHF. The CDR3 DNA reads as TGTGCCAGCAGTTACAGGGGGCGCGATCAGCCCCAGCATTTT.

The V call is TRBV29-1, the J call TRBJ1-1; D gene unclear. CDR1 is SQVTM, CDR2 ANQGSEA, per germline. V lost 4 bases, J lost 2 bases, and 11 bases lay in between. The CDR3 totals 13 residues. The CDR3 sequence is CSVVAGGNTEAFF. CDR3 DNA: TGCAGCGTTGTCGCAGGCGGAAACACTGAAGCTTTCTTT.

The gene calls are TRBV2 and TRBJ1-2; D gene uncertain. The CDR3 is 12 amino acids. V gave up 4 bases and J gave up 7 bases, with 10 bases separating them. The V gene's germline CDR1 is SNHLY and CDR2 FYNNEI. The CDR3 region has the DNA TGTGCCAGCAGTGGGACGGTGTCTGGCTACACCTTC. This sequence encodes CASSGTVSGYTF. The whole variable domain, filled in from reference TRBV2 and TRBJ1-2, reads EPEVTQTPSHQVTQMGQEVILRCVPISNHLYFYWYRQILGQKVEFLVSFYNNEISEKSEIFDDQFSVERPDGSNFTLKIRSTKLEDSAMYFCASSGTVSGYTFGSGTRLTVV.

This chain joins TRBV2 and TRBJ2-7, with D tentatively TRBD1 (5 bases). The V end was cut by 6 bases, the J end by 0 bases, with 18 bases between. The CDR3 sequence is 16 residues long. Germline V gene lookup returns CDR1 SNHLY and CDR2 FYNNEI. CDR3 in DNA: TGTGCCAGCAGCACCACTCAGGGCAATCCCTCCTACGAGCAGTACTTC. Residues: CASSTTQGNPSYEQYF. The variable domain in full, with the rest retrieved from reference TRBV2 and TRBJ2-7, is EPEVTQTPSHQVTQMGQEVILRCVPISNHLYFYWYRQILGQKVEFLVSFYNNEISEKSEIFDDQFSVERPDGSNFTLKIRSTKLEDSAMYFCASSTTQGNPSYEQYFGPGTRLTVT.

The chain links TRBV5-4 to TRBJ2-1, with 10 positions matching TRBD2. Unmatched junction bases numbered 4, after V lost 0 bases and J lost 4 bases. Per the germline V gene, CDR1 is SGHNT and CDR2 is YYREEE (reference sequence). The CDR3 is made up of 16 amino acids. CDR3 DNA sequence: TGTGCCAGCAGCTTGGCTCTAGCGGGAGCGTACAATGAGCAGTTCTTC. Amino acid sequence: CASSLALAGAYNEQFF.

This CDR3 is CASSEAAGGHNEQFF. CDR3 DNA sequence: TGTGCCAGCAGTGAGGCAGCGGGAGGGCACAATGAGCAGTTCTTC. V is TRBV6-1 and J is TRBJ2-1, with TRBD2 matching 10 bases. The CDR3 is made up of 15 amino acids. V lost 3 bases and J lost 5; bases outside the gene matches: 4. Germline lookup yields CDR1 MNHNS and CDR2 SASEGT.

The chain links TRBV6-6 to TRBJ2-7; D perhaps matches TRBD1 (6 bases). The length of the CDR3 is 15 residues. The germline V and J ends were trimmed by 5 bases and 2 bases, with 16 bases remaining between them. Germline CDR1 and CDR2: MNHNY and SVGAGI (reference sequence). CDR3 sequence reads: CASSAPGTYTYEQYF. The DNA of the CDR3 is TGTGCCAGCAGTGCCCCCGGGACATACACCTACGAGCAGTACTTC.

The CDR3 spells CASSQDGTGREQPQHF. CDR3 DNA: TGCGCCAGCAGCCAAGATGGGACAGGGAGAGAGCAGCCCCAGCATTTT. The chain has TRBV4-1 and TRBJ1-5, with 9 bases identical to TRBD1. The CDR3 is 16 amino acids. Trimming at V came to 0 bases and at J to 7 bases, leaving 7 bases not matched to a gene. Germline V gene data show CDR1 as MGHRA and CDR2 as YSYEKL.

The rearrangement joins TRBV13 to TRBJ2-3; D may be TRBD1 or TRBD2 (6 bases each). Trimming removed 5 bases from V and 6 bases from J, with 21 bases in between. CDR3 size: 16 residues. CDR1 PRHDT and CDR2 FYEKMQ come from the germline V gene (reference sequence). The CDR3 loop is CASSPYGGQPTDTQYF. The CDR3 DNA is TGTGCCAGCAGCCCCTATGGGGGGCAACCGACGGATACGCAGTATTTT. Full variable domain (missing parts from reference TRBV13 and TRBJ2-3): AAGVIQSPRHLIKEKRETATLKCYPIPRHDTVYWYQQGPGQDPQFLISFYEKMQSDKGSIPDRFSAQQFSDYHSELNMSSLELGDSALYFCASSPYGGQPTDTQYFGPGTRLTVL.

Only one count was recorded for this clone. The genes are TRBV5-1 and TRBJ2-7, with D tentatively TRBD1 (6 bases). CDR3 length: 16 residues. V lost 4 bases and J 0 bases, leaving 17 bases between the germline ends. CDR1 is SGHRS, CDR2 YFSETQ, per germline. CDR3 sequence reads: CASSGEYRVSSYEQYF. Written as DNA, the CDR3 is TGCGCCAGCAGCGGAGAATACAGGGTTAGCTCCTACGAGCAGTACTTC.

This clone has just a few counts. This chain joins TRBV15 and TRBJ2-1; the D is unclear. Germline V gives CDR1 LNHNV, CDR2 YYDKDF (reference sequence). The germline V and J ends were trimmed by 1 base and 7 bases, with 8 bases remaining between them. The CDR3 has 13 amino acids. As DNA, the CDR3 is TGTGCCACCAGCAGAGTAAAGGCGAATGAGCAGTTCTTC. Residues: CATSRVKANEQFF.

J is TRBJ1-1 and V is TRBV13; D remains ambiguous. CDR1 and CDR2 (germline): PRHDT, FYEKMQ (reference sequence). The CDR3 is made up of 15 amino acids. V lost 5 bases, J lost 4 bases, and 17 bases lay in between. The CDR3 is CASSPSRAAGTEAFF. DNA of the CDR3: TGTGCCAGCAGCCCCAGTCGGGCGGCGGGCACTGAAGCTTTCTTT.